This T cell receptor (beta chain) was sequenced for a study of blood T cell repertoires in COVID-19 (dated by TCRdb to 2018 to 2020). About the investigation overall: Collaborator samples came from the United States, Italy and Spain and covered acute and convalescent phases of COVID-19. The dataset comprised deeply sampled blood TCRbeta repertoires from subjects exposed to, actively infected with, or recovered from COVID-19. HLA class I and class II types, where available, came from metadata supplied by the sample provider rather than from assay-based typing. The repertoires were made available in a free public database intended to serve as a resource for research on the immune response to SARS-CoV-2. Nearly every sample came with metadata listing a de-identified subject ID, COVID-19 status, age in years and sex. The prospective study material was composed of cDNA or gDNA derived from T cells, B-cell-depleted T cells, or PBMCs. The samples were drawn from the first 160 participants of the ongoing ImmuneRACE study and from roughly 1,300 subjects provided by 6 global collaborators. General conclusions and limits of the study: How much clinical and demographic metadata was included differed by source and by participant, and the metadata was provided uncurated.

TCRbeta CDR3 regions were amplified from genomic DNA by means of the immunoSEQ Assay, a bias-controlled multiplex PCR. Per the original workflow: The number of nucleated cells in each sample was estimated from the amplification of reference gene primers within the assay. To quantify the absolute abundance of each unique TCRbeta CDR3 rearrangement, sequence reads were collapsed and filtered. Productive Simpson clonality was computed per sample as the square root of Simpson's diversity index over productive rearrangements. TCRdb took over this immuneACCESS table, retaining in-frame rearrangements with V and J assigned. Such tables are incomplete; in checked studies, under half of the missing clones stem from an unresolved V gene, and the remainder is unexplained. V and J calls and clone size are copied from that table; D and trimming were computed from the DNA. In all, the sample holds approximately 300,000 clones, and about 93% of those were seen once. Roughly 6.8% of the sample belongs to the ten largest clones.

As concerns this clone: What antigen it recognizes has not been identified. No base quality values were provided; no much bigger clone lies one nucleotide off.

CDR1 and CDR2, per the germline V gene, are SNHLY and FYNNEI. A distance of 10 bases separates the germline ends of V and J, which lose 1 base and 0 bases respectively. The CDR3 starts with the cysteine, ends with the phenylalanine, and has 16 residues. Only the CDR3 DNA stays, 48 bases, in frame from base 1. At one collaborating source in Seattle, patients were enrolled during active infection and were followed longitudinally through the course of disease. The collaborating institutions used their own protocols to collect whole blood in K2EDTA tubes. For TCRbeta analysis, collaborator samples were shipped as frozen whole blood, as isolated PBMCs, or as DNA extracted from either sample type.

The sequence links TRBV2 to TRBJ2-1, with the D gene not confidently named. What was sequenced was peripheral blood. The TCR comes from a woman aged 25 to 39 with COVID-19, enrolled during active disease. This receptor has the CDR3 CASSEEARSSYNEQFF. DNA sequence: TGTGCCAGCAGTGAAGAGGCGCGGAGCTCCTACAATGAGCAGTTCTTC.